The rows below give T cell receptor beta chains drawn from one sample of a study of blood T cell repertoires in COVID-19. TCRdb's copy holds only in-frame clones and misses some; the assay was immunoSEQ multiplex PCR. The sample holds fewer than 200,000 clones, roughly 80% seen once. The sample consisted of peripheral blood. The receptors derive from a human donor in a cohort sampled during active COVID-19. CDR3s include the opening cysteine and the closing phenylalanine or tryptophan. Each record gives: J gene, V gene, D gene, clone size, CDR3 DNA, CDR3 protein. The D gene is left open where the match is weak. Size is stated for part of the rows, as once, few or many counts, or as a class when the clone is expanded.

>TRBJ1-2|TRBV27|NA|few
TGTGCCAGCAGTTTTGGGCAGAGTTATGGCTACACCTTC
CASSFGQSYGYTF
>TRBJ2-3|TRBV11-2|NA|NA
TGTGCCAGCAGCTTACTCGCGGCAGATACGCAGTATTTT
CASSLLAADTQYF
>TRBJ2-5|TRBV28|TRBD1|NA
TGTGCCAGCCAACAGGGGCTCCAAGAGACCCAGTACTTC
CASQQGLQETQYF
>TRBJ2-7|TRBV25-1|TRBD2|medium-sized
TGTGCCAGCAGTTTACGGACTAGCGGGAGGTTCGACGAGCAGTACTTC
CASSLRTSGRFDEQYF
>TRBJ2-2|TRBV6-5|TRBD2|NA
TGTGCCAGCCCCCGCGAGCGGGGAGGTACCGGGGAGCTGTTTTTT
CASPRERGGTGELFF
>TRBJ2-3|TRBV7-2|NA|NA
TGTGCCAGCAGCTTCGCAGGCTTTCTGGGCACAGATACGCAGTATTTT
CASSFAGFLGTDTQYF
>TRBJ1-5|TRBV24-1|NA|NA
TGTGCCACCAGTGGTCAACCTTACAGGGACCAGCATTTT
CATSGQPYRDQHF
>TRBJ2-2|TRBV27|TRBD1|NA
TGTGCCAGCAGTTCACAGCCGGGACAGGGATCCGGGGAGCTGTTTTTT
CASSSQPGQGSGELFF
>TRBJ2-3|TRBV27|TRBD1|medium-sized
TGTGCCAGCAGTTTAGTCGGGACAGGGGCCACAGATACGCAGTATTTT
CASSLVGTGATDTQYF
>TRBJ2-7|TRBV6-2/TRBV6-3|TRBD1|NA
TGTGCCAGCAGCCGACAGGGGGCCTCCTACGAGCAGTACTTC
CASSRQGASYEQYF
>TRBJ1-1|TRBV29-1|NA|NA
TGCAGCGTTCGTGGACTCCTTAACACTGAAGCTTTCTTT
CSVRGLLNTEAFF
>TRBJ1-2|TRBV2|TRBD1|NA
TGTGCCAGCAGGAGGGACAGCTATGGCTACACCTTC
CASRRDSYGYTF
>TRBJ2-1|TRBV27|TRBD2|few
TGTGCCAGCAGCCCTAAGCGGGAGGGCCCGTTTGAGCAGTTCTTC
CASSPKREGPFEQFF
>TRBJ2-6|TRBV3-1/TRBV3-2|NA|once
TGTGCCAGCAGCCAAGTGGCAGGGGTGGCCAACGTCCTGACTTTC
CASSQVAGVANVLTF
>TRBJ2-7|TRBV4-3|NA|NA
TGCGCCAGCAGCCAAAAGACACAGAGAGACTACGAGCAGTACTTC
CASSQKTQRDYEQYF
>TRBJ1-5|TRBV7-9|NA|NA
TGTGCCAGCAGCTCAATAGGCGACAGAAGCAATCAGCCCCAGCATTTT
CASSSIGDRSNQPQHF
>TRBJ2-7|TRBV28|TRBD1|NA
TGTGCCAGCTGGGACAGCAACTCCTACGAGCAGTACTTC
CASWDSNSYEQYF
>TRBJ1-1|TRBV6-5|TRBD1|NA
TGTGCCACCTCGACAGGGGCGAACACTGAAGCTTTCTTT
CATSTGANTEAFF
>TRBJ1-1|TRBV7-2|NA|NA
TGTGCCAGCAGCTTAAGGAGCACTGAAGCTTTCTTT
CASSLRSTEAFF
>TRBJ1-3|TRBV5-4|NA|NA
TGTGCCAGCAGCAGAAGCCAGGGCCCTTTCTCTGGAAACACCATATATTTT
CASSRSQGPFSGNTIYF
>TRBJ1-2|TRBV5-1|NA|NA
TGCGCCAGCAGCCCCCTCGGGACACCCTATGGCTACACCTTC
CASSPLGTPYGYTF
>TRBJ2-7|TRBV6-4|TRBD2|NA
TGTGCCAGCAGTCCAACTAGCGGGGCATATTACGAGCAGTACTTC
CASSPTSGAYYEQYF
>TRBJ2-7|TRBV24-1|TRBD2|NA
TGTGCCACCAGTGACTCCCTAGCGGGCCACTACGAGCAGTACTTC
CATSDSLAGHYEQYF
>TRBJ1-2|TRBV7-9|NA|few
TGTGCCAGCAGCGTGGGAGGGGGGGACACGGATGGCTACACCTTC
CASSVGGGDTDGYTF
>TRBJ2-3|TRBV4-2|TRBD2|NA
TGTGCCAGCAGCCCAAGAACGACTAGCCGGGGAGATACGCAGTATTTT
CASSPRTTSRGDTQYF
>TRBJ2-2|TRBV27|TRBD2|NA
TGTGCCAGCGGAGGGACTAGCGGGTTTTCCACCGGGGAGCTGTTTTTT
CASGGTSGFSTGELFF
>TRBJ1-1|TRBV6-6|TRBD1|NA
TGTGCCAGCAGTTTACAGGGGGCGACTGAAGCTTTCTTT
CASSLQGATEAFF
>TRBJ2-5|TRBV7-9|NA|NA
TGTGCCAGCAGCCCACAGGGGAGGCAAGAGACCCAGTACTTC
CASSPQGRQETQYF
>TRBJ2-7|TRBV5-1|NA|NA
TGCGCCAGCAGCTTAGCCAGGGGGGATTTCTTTCAGTACTTC
CASSLARGDFFQYF
>TRBJ2-2|TRBV5-6|TRBD2|NA
TGTGCCAGCAGCTTGTTAGGTAGCGGGGGCCCGAACACCGGGGAGCTGTTTTTT
CASSLLGSGGPNTGELFF
>TRBJ2-7|TRBV25-1|NA|few
TGTGCCAGCAGTACCGCCGGGACTCTGTACGAGCAGTACTTC
CASSTAGTLYEQYF
>TRBJ1-1|TRBV19|NA|NA
TGTGCCAGTAGTATAGGACCGGGGGGCACTGAAGCTTTCTTT
CASSIGPGGTEAFF
>TRBJ2-7|TRBV7-3|TRBD2|NA
TGTGCCAGCAGCCGAGCGGGGGGCAGGGACGAGCAGTACTTC
CASSRAGGRDEQYF
>TRBJ2-5|TRBV7-2|TRBD2|NA
TGTGCCAGCAGCTTGAGGTTTAGCGGGGAGACCCAGTACTTC
CASSLRFSGETQYF
>TRBJ2-1|TRBV5-6|TRBD2|NA
TGTGCCAGCAGCCTGGGGCCCGGGACTACATACAATGAGCAGTTCTTC
CASSLGPGTTYNEQFF
>TRBJ1-3|TRBV19|NA|NA
TGTGCCAGTAGTATCGGAGGAAAGTTCTCTGGAAACACCATATATTTT
CASSIGGKFSGNTIYF
>TRBJ2-1|TRBV11-2|NA|NA
TGTGCCAGCAGCTTAGTTTTGAGCTCCTACAATGAGCAGTTCTTC
CASSLVLSSYNEQFF
>TRBJ2-7|TRBV27|TRBD1|NA
TGTGCCAGCAGTGGGGCGGGGACAGGAACCTTCGGCGAGCAGTACTTC
CASSGAGTGTFGEQYF
>TRBJ2-5|TRBV2|TRBD2|NA
TGTGCCAGCAGTGAACGGACTAGCGGGGGGGCTAGGGAGACCCAGTACTTC
CASSERTSGGARETQYF
>TRBJ2-2|TRBV7-9|TRBD2|NA
TGTGCCAGCAGGAAAGCGGGGTTCGCCGGGGAGCTGTTTTTT
CASRKAGFAGELFF